This T cell receptor beta chain was identified during a study of low-dose radiotherapy and immunotherapy resistance in tumors. For the study at large: The schedule for Cohort 2 used 1 Gy per fraction every two weeks, which added up to 13 Gy over 26 weeks. Daily, from cycle 1 day 1 and for four cycles, patients took oral aspirin 300 mg.

Noted time point: after trial treatment. Treatment noted: LDRT plus nivolumab, ipilimumab, low-dose cyclophosphamide and aspirin (RACIN trial). The study gave donors nivolumab, ipilimumab, aspirin, low-dose cyclophosphamide and low-dose radiotherapy. Those who qualified had advanced solid tumors (lacking tumor-infiltrating lymphocytes). This CDR3 region has 13 residues. CDR1 and CDR2 from the germline V gene are SGDLS and YYNGEE. J was trimmed by 4 bases and V by 0 bases; bases with no gene match: 1. First-strand cDNA relied on TRAV- and TRBV-specific primers spanning alpha and beta chains. TCR amplification ran approximately 22 PCR cycles using constant-region and V-primer adapter primers. TCRdb called the reads again in MiXCR, with one record for every CDR3 protein. The sample holds about 80,000 distinct CDR3 sequences, less than 20% seen once.

Sequences were derived from PBMCs, sampled after low-dose radiotherapy plus immunotherapy. The rearrangement uses TRBV9 and TRBJ2-7; 7 bases map to TRBD2. This TCR came from a male donor with prostate cancer. CDR3 in amino acids: CASSVVGGYEQYF. In DNA form, the CDR3 reads TGTGCCAGCAGCGTAGTGGGAGGGTACGAGCAGTACTTC.